This TCR beta chain came from a study of shared clonotypes between healthy human individuals. This clone was detected only a few times. Libraries were prepared by immunoSEQ multiplex PCR; TCRdb keeps only in-frame clonotypes and omits some of them. Altogether some 2,000,000 clones are present, approximately 95% being singletons, with the ten largest covering around 0.13%. This CDR3 has 14 residues. The V end was cut by 1 base, the J end by 5 bases, with 14 bases between. Germline CDR1 reads GTSNPN; CDR2 reads SVGIG (reference sequence). Sequenced sample: naive CD4+ T cells sorted from blood. As to subset: CD45RA+ positively selected. This receptor was taken from a young man in good health. The chain is built from TRBV30 and TRBJ1-2; possibly TRBD1 for D (6 bases). The CDR3 coding sequence is TGTGCCTGGAGTGGACAGGCATCTGGGTATGGCTACACCTTC. Translating it yields CAWSGQASGYGYTF.